Below are 20 T cell receptor beta chains sequenced from a single sample in a study of metastatic and nonmetastatic thyroid tumors. Patients underwent thyroid surgery, and none had received any treatment before it. MiXCR reprocessed the PCR reads for TCRdb. The sample carries roughly 81,000 clones, 8.6% recorded once. Source material: blood. The receptors here all came from a female donor with papillary thyroid cancer or a benign thyroid nodule (not recorded which). Some clones in this sample may be carry-over from other donors' samples.

This clone has at least ten counts. The genes are TRBV11-2 and TRBJ2-6; D unresolved. CDR1 is SGHAT and CDR2 is FQNNGV in the germline V gene. V dropped 7 bases and J dropped 0 bases, with 10 bases sitting between them. The CDR3 spans 15 residues. In DNA form, the CDR3 reads TGTGCCAGCACCTCAACAGCCTCTGGGGCCAACGTCCTGACTTTC. This translates into CASTSTASGANVLTF.

This clone was counted once. With a much larger clone just one base away, this may be a read error. The J gene is TRBJ2-5, the V gene TRBV5-1, with TRBD2 identical over 9 bases. From germline, CDR1 is SGHRS and CDR2 YFSETQ. The CDR3 loop spans 16 amino acids. In nucleotides, the CDR3 is TGCGCCAGCAGCTGGGGGGCTAGCGGGGTCCAAGGGACCCAGTACTTC. Translation gives CASSWGASGVQGTQYF.

This clone appeared many times. The J gene is TRBJ1-1, the V gene TRBV20-1; unclear D gene. Trimming stripped 5 bases from V and 6 bases from J, with 13 bases between. CDR1 DFQATT and CDR2 SNEGSKA come from the germline V gene (reference sequence). The CDR3 is 12 residues long. CDR3 amino acids: CSASFGGAEAFF. CDR3 coding DNA: TGCAGTGCTTCGTTCGGTGGAGCTGAAGCTTTCTTT.

This clone came up a few times. Given a much more abundant clone one base away, this may be a read error. In the same sample, other DNA sequences code for this CDR3. This chain connects TRBV12-3 or TRBV12-4 to TRBJ2-1; D gene ambiguous. There are 11 residues in the CDR3. The CDR3 loop reads CASSWSGEQFF. CDR3 bases: TGCGCCAGCAGCTGGAGTGGTGAGCAGTTCTTC.

This clone was observed many times. The CDR3 nucleotides are TGTGCCAGCAGCCGGGCCTCCTCTGGGGCCAACGTCCTGACTTTC. This codes for CASSRASSGANVLTF. This chain joins TRBV7-3 and TRBJ2-6; D unresolved. The V end was cut by 5 bases, the J end by 0 bases, with 8 bases between. CDR1 SGHTA and CDR2 FQGTGA come from the germline V gene. This CDR3 is 15 amino acids long.

In its sample, this clone was seen many times. The rearrangement uses TRBV2 and TRBJ2-1; D is undetermined. In germline, CDR1 is SNHLY, CDR2 FYNNEI. V was cut by 8 bases and J by 4 bases, with 6 bases left in between. The CDR3 contains 11 residues. The CDR3 protein is CASRSYNEQFF. CDR3 DNA sequence: TGTGCCAGCCGCAGTTACAATGAGCAGTTCTTC.

The sample holds many counts of this clone. The V and J genes are TRBV7-2 and TRBJ1-5; tentative D call: TRBD1 (5 bases). V dropped 2 bases and J dropped 2 bases, with 7 bases sitting between them. Germline CDR1 is SGHTA and CDR2 is FQGNSA. This CDR3 has 14 amino acids. This CDR3 reads CASSLQQGNQPQHF. CDR3 sequence (DNA): TGTGCCAGCAGCTTACAACAGGGCAATCAGCCCCAGCATTTT.

This clone was observed many times. The rearrangement links TRBV2 to TRBJ2-1; the match to TRBD1 covers 7 bases. Trimming removed 6 bases from V and 5 bases from J; junction bases left unmatched: 7. The CDR3 spans 14 residues. Per germline, CDR1 SNHLY and CDR2 FYNNEI. The CDR3 is CASRPTGTNNEQFF. The CDR3, as DNA: TGTGCCAGCAGGCCGACAGGGACGAACAATGAGCAGTTCTTC.

This clone has a count of ten or more. The V call is TRBV6-5, the J call TRBJ1-6; D is undetermined. The CDR3 extends over 14 amino acids. V shed 1 base and J shed 9 bases, with 10 bases lying between them. Per the germline V gene, CDR1 is MNHEY and CDR2 is SVGAGI. The CDR3 protein is CASSYWEFASPLHF. The CDR3 bases are TGTGCCAGCAGTTACTGGGAGTTTGCTTCACCCCTCCACTTT.

This clone appeared a single time. The rearrangement links TRBV7-3 to TRBJ2-2; 10 bases are a match to TRBD1. The CDR3 spans 16 residues. The V segment lost 5 bases and the J segment 3 bases; nucleotides outside the gene matches: 6. CDR1 is SGHTA and CDR2 is FQGTGA in the germline V gene. CDR3 in amino acids: CASSRTGTGDTGELFF. Written as DNA, the CDR3 is TGTGCCAGCAGCAGGACCGGGACAGGGGACACCGGGGAGCTGTTTTTT.

The table lists this clone with many counts. The chain recombines TRBV5-1 with TRBJ2-1; possible D gene TRBD1, 5 bases. V was trimmed by 0 bases and J by 2 bases, leaving 12 bases between them. The germline CDR1 and CDR2 sequences are SGHRS and YFSETQ. This CDR3 region has 16 residues. CDR3 amino acids: CASSLGPRATYNEQFF. The DNA of the CDR3 is TGCGCCAGCAGCTTGGGTCCCAGGGCCACCTACAATGAGCAGTTCTTC.

Notes on this clone: A much larger clonotype is one base distant, so this may be a read error. J is TRBJ2-7 and V is TRBV16, with D possibly TRBD2 on 7 matching bases. The CDR3 covers 16 residues. CDR1 and CDR2 (germline): KGHSY, FQNENV. Trimming took 4 bases from V and 2 from J, leaving 18 bases between them. The CDR3 nucleotides are TGTGCCAGCAGCCCAGGGCCCGGGGGGCCTACCTACGAGCAGTACTTC. Translating gives CASSPGPGGPTYEQYF. The full variable domain, with the rest looked up from reference TRBV16 and TRBJ2-7, is GEEVAQTPKHLVRGEGQKAKLYCAPIKGHSYVFWYQQVLKNEFKFLISFQNENVFDETGMPKERFSAKCLPNSPCSLEIQATKLEDSAVYFCASSPGPGGPTYEQYFGPGTRLTVT.

Ten or more counts support this clone. V is TRBV6-1 and J is TRBJ1-4; 8 bases agree with TRBD1. V shed 2 bases, J shed 12 bases, and the junction held 8 bases outside the gene matches. CDR1 is MNHNS and CDR2 is SASEGT in the germline V gene. This CDR3 contains 14 residues. CDR3 sequence reads: CASSEFSGQGQLFF. The DNA for the CDR3 is TGTGCCAGCAGTGAATTCTCCGGACAGGGACAACTGTTTTTT.

This clone was seen ten or more times. The V call is TRBV13, the J call TRBJ1-1, with 8 bases identical to TRBD1. The CDR3 runs 16 residues. The germline gives CDR1 PRHDT, CDR2 FYEKMQ (reference sequence). Losses at the gene ends were 0 bases for V and 2 bases for J; bases not matched to a gene: 5. DNA for the CDR3: TGTGCCAGCAGCTTAGGGGAGACAGGGGCTAACACTGAAGCTTTCTTT. Amino acid sequence: CASSLGETGANTEAFF.

For this clone: This clone may be a read error of a much larger clone one base away. This specimen includes other DNA sequences encoding the same CDR3. The gene calls are TRBV18 and TRBJ1-5, with TRBD1 as a possible D gene (5 bases). Trimming removed 6 bases at V and 5 bases at J, with 23 bases between. Germline V gene sequence: CDR1 KGHSH, CDR2 LQKENI. The length of the CDR3 is 17 residues. CDR3 sequence (DNA): TGTGCCAGCTCCGCCCCAGTGGCAGGGTGCAAGGATCAGCCCCAGCATTTT. It codes for CASSAPVAGCKDQPQHF.

In this sample, this clone turned up many times. CDR3 nucleotide sequence: TGCAGTGCTAGAGAGGGAGGCGGGGGGGCTCTAGAGCAGTTCTTC. Residues: CSAREGGGGALEQFF. This sequence joins TRBV20-1 and TRBJ2-1; 9 bases are shared with TRBD2. The CDR3 length is 15 residues. J lost 10 bases, V lost 0 bases, and 10 bases had no gene match. Per the germline V gene, CDR1 is DFQATT and CDR2 is SNEGSKA (reference sequence).

This clone was recorded many times. This sequence joins TRBV11-1 and TRBJ2-3; tentatively, D is TRBD2 (6 bases). The CDR3 runs to 15 residues. Germline values: CDR1 SGHAT, CDR2 FQDESV (reference sequence). V was shortened by 3 bases and J by 6 bases, with 16 bases between the two germline ends. The CDR3 reads CASSLTRRVTDTQYF. The CDR3 coding sequence is TGTGCCAGCAGCTTGACTAGACGGGTAACGGATACGCAGTATTTT.

This clone occurred many times. The chain combines TRBV2 with TRBJ2-5; 9 bases fit TRBD1. The CDR3 runs to 15 residues. Per germline, CDR1 SNHLY and CDR2 FYNNEI. Germline trimming cut 8 bases from V and 4 bases from J; bases unmatched to any gene: 11. In DNA, the CDR3 is TGTGCCAGCCAGGCCCCCAACAGGGGGCTAGAGACCCAGTACTTC. This sequence encodes CASQAPNRGLETQYF. Drawing the rest from reference TRBV2 and TRBJ2-5, the complete variable domain is EPEVTQTPSHQVTQMGQEVILRCVPISNHLYFYWYRQILGQKVEFLVSFYNNEISEKSEIFDDQFSVERPDGSNFTLKIRSTKLEDSAMYFCASQAPNRGLETQYFGPGTRLLVL.

The V and J genes are TRBV11-2 and TRBJ2-7; 7 positions agree with TRBD2. With 5 bases clipped from V and 2 bases from J, the junction kept 12 bases outside the gene matches. The germline gives CDR1 SGHAT, CDR2 FQNNGV. This CDR3 is built from 16 residues. Here the CDR3 reads CASSRGGTGGTYEQYF. The CDR3 region has the DNA TGTGCCAGCAGCCGCGGCGGGACGGGAGGCACCTACGAGCAGTACTTC.

This clone occurred a few times. Different DNA sequences within this sample yield the same CDR3. The J gene is TRBJ2-5, the V gene TRBV3-1, with 8 bases lining up with TRBD1. Germline CDR1 LGHDT, CDR2 YNNKEL (reference sequence). The V gene end was trimmed by 5 bases and the J gene end by 1 base; junction bases not matched to a gene: 6. The CDR3 runs 15 residues. CDR3 sequence reads: CASSKGTGGQETQYF. CDR3 sequence (DNA): TGTGCCAGCAGCAAAGGGACAGGAGGCCAAGAGACCCAGTACTTC.